Below, one T cell receptor (beta chain) is given with its context. Its target is not known. Primers included in the PCR were 60 Vbeta and 13 Jbeta primers. The protocol was immunoSEQ multiplex PCR, while the TCRdb copy is restricted to in-frame clones and leaves out a portion. The table includes 150,000 or so clones, more than 60% detected once. The data were obtained in a study of cytomegalovirus exposure and HLA in healthy donors. Study-level points and caveats: Confirmation was obtained in vitro that a few CMV-associated chains are specific for CMV antigens.

Germline V gene data show CDR1 as KGHSH and CDR2 as LQKENI. The V end was cut by 1 base, the J end by 7 bases, with 13 bases between. The CDR3 extends over 14 amino acids. The clonotype comes from a man aged 35 to 55 in good health and CMV-seronegative. The sequenced sample was PBMCs. The chain joins TRBV18 to TRBJ1-2; possibly TRBD1 for D (6 bases). CDR3 amino acids: CASSPLQGVRGYTF. Written as DNA, the CDR3 is TGTGCCAGCTCACCACTACAGGGAGTCCGTGGCTACACCTTC.